Listed here are 9 T cell receptor beta chains from one sample, sequenced in a study of blood T cells in healthy people across ages. Through a sample-barcoded 5' primer and a J-beta primer mix, a second PCR was run for roughly 6 to 11 cycles. TCRdb fed the 5' RACE reads into MiXCR, producing one record per CDR3 protein. Altogether hundreds of thousands of distinct CDR3 sequences are present, around 21% being singletons, with the ten largest covering 3% to 4.5%. Source material: blood. Receptors originate from a man between 65 and 80 years old in good health.

The sample holds a few counts of this clonotype. The chain joins TRBV18 to TRBJ1-4, with unresolved D. This CDR3 comprises 15 residues. Germline V gene lookup returns CDR1 KGHSH and CDR2 LQKENI. V was pared by 3 bases and J by 8 bases, with 16 bases between. The CDR3 DNA follows: TGTGCCAGCTCACCTACAGCGGTACCTTCGGAAAAACTGTTTTTT. It specifies CASSPTAVPSEKLFF.

In its sample, this clonotype was seen a few times. The rearrangement links TRBV3-1 to TRBJ2-7, with D possibly matching TRBD1 (5 bases). The CDR3 is made up of 15 amino acids. Germline V gene sequence: CDR1 LGHDT, CDR2 YNNKEL (reference sequence). The V end was cut by 0 bases, the J end by 1 base, with 10 bases between. For the CDR3, the DNA is TGTGCCAGCAGCCAAGAGGCAGGGCAGTCCTACGAGCAGTACTTC. This encodes CASSQEAGQSYEQYF.

This clonotype was detected a few times. V is TRBV20-1 and J is TRBJ2-3; 9 bases align to TRBD2. V trimming: 6 bases; J trimming: 4 bases; junction bases outside the gene matches: 5. The CDR3 sequence is 13 residues long. Per germline, CDR1 DFQATT and CDR2 SNEGSKA (reference sequence). The CDR3 sequence is CSAAGGGADTQYF. The CDR3 DNA reads as TGCAGTGCCGCGGGAGGGGGGGCAGATACGCAGTATTTT.

Many counts were recorded for this clonotype. The chain has TRBV9 and TRBJ2-1, with D perhaps TRBD1 (5 bases). With 0 bases removed from V and 0 bases from J, the gap between germline ends came to 7 bases. CDR1 is SGDLS and CDR2 is YYNGEE in the germline V gene. The CDR3 is made up of 15 amino acids. CDR3 amino acids: CASSVDRSSYNEQFF. CDR3 nucleotide sequence: TGTGCCAGCAGCGTAGACAGGAGCTCCTACAATGAGCAGTTCTTC.

This chain connects TRBV12-3 or TRBV12-4 to TRBJ2-1; no clear D gene. The DNA end lines up better with TRBJ2-5; the J call may be wrong. CDR3 length: 12 residues. CDR3 amino acids: CASRRSQETQYF. In DNA form, the CDR3 reads TGTGCCAGCAGACGGAGCCAAGAGACCCAGTACTTC.

The rearrangement joins TRBV6-6 to TRBJ1-5; tentatively, D is TRBD1 (5 bases). The V end was cut by 7 bases, the J end by 1 base, with 14 bases between. CDR1 and CDR2 (germline): MNHNY, SVGAGI (reference sequence). The length of the CDR3 is 15 residues. CDR3 amino acids: CASNNPGPSNQPQHF. The CDR3 nucleotides are TGTGCCAGCAACAACCCGGGACCGAGCAATCAGCCCCAGCATTTT.

This clonotype was seen more than once but under ten times. The chain employs TRBV20-1 and TRBJ2-7, with 7 positions matching TRBD2. The junction had 11 bases not matched to a gene; V was cut back by 3 bases and J by 3 bases. This CDR3 region has 15 residues. Per the germline V gene, CDR1 is DFQATT and CDR2 is SNEGSKA (reference sequence). This CDR3 is CSASTSGGGIYEQYF. The CDR3 DNA reads as TGCAGTGCTAGCACATCGGGCGGGGGTATCTACGAGCAGTACTTC.

This clonotype was found a few times. The chain uses TRBV18 and TRBJ2-4, with TRBD2 as a possible D gene (6 bases). The germline CDR1 and CDR2 sequences are KGHSH and LQKENI. This CDR3 comprises 15 residues. V shed 5 bases and J shed 3 bases, with 14 bases lying between them. The CDR3 DNA follows: TGTGCCAGCTCATCGGTGGGGGGAGGCAAAAACATTCAGTACTTC. Translating gives CASSSVGGGKNIQYF.

This rearrangement joins TRBV12-3 or TRBV12-4 to TRBJ2-3; 9 bases map to TRBD1. The V segment lost 4 bases and the J segment 0 bases; nucleotides outside the gene matches: 2. CDR3 length: 15 residues. The CDR3, as DNA: TGTGCCAGCAGTTCTGGGACAGGGAGCACAGATACGCAGTATTTT. Its translation is CASSSGTGSTDTQYF.